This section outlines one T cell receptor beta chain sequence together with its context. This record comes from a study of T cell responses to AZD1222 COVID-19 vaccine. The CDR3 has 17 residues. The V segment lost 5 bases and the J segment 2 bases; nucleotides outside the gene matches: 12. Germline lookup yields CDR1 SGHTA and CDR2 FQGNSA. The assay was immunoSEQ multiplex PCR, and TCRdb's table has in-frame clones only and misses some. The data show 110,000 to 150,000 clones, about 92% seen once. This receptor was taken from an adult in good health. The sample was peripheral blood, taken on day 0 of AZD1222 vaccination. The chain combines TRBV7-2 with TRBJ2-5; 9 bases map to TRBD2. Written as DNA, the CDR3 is TGTGCCAGCAGCCTGGCCCGGGCTAGCGGGGCACAAGAGACCCAGTACTTC. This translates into CASSLARASGAQETQYF.